Listed below are T cell receptor beta chains from one sample, sequenced in a study of T-cell reconstitution after alpha-beta-depleted transplantation in children. From the PCR reads, TCRdb called clonotypes with MiXCR, one entry per CDR3 protein. The sample lists around 90,000 distinct CDR3 sequences, around a sixth seen once, with about 20% in the top ten. The sequencing used PBMCs, mostly from graft donor cells, collected 180 days after TCRalphabeta/CD19-depleted stem cell transplant. These receptors came from a male patient between 2 and 10 years old who had a stem cell transplant for acute lymphoblastic leukemia, so the T cells may come from the graft donor. CDR3s include the opening cysteine and the closing phenylalanine or tryptophan. A D gene is named only where the DNA matches it firmly. Expanded clones are given a class, and other clones once, few, many or no size at all.

clone_size	d_call	v_call	j_call	cdr3_nt	cdr3_aa
many	-	TRBV7-2	TRBJ2-1	TGTGCCAGCAGCCCTGGCGGGCCCAATGAGCAGTTCTTC	CASSPGGPNEQFF
few	TRBD2	TRBV10-3	TRBJ2-5	TGTGCCATCAGTGAGTCGCTACTAGCGGGGGGCTCCCAAGAGACCCAGTACTTC	CAISESLLAGGSQETQYF
few	-	TRBV6-5	TRBJ1-3	TGTGCCAGCAGTTATTGGGAAGCTAGCTCTGGAAACACCATATATTTT	CASSYWEASSGNTIYF
-	-	TRBV7-9	TRBJ2-4	TGTGCCACCCTAGGATGGGGAGCCAAAAACATTCAGTACTTC	CATLGWGAKNIQYF
many	-	TRBV5-1	TRBJ2-2	TGCGCCAGCAGCTCCCAGGGCACCGGGGAGCTGTTTTTT	CASSSQGTGELFF
few	TRBD1	TRBV5-5	TRBJ2-7	TGTGCCAGCAGCAGGTCCGGGACAGGTTTCTACGAGCAGTACTTC	CASSRSGTGFYEQYF
many	TRBD2	TRBV12-3/TRBV12-4	TRBJ2-7	TGTGCCAGTCTCCTAGCGGCGGGCGGCGAGCAGTACTTC	CASLLAAGGEQYF
few	TRBD2	TRBV7-2	TRBJ2-7	TGTGCCAGCAGCTTCCAGTTAGCGGGGGGGCACTACGAGCAGTACTTC	CASSFQLAGGHYEQYF
few	-	TRBV6-5	TRBJ1-6	TGTGCCAGCAGTTACTCCCGGTCCCCTCTCTATAATTCACCCCTCCACTTT	CASSYSRSPLYNSPLHF
few	TRBD2	TRBV6-1	TRBJ2-2	TGTGCCAGCATCACCTCTAGCGGTAGCACCGGGGAGCTGTTTTTT	CASITSSGSTGELFF
-	-	TRBV7-2	TRBJ2-4	TGTGCCAGCAGCTTCCCGACACTCCTAGCCAAAAACATTCAGTACTTC	CASSFPTLLAKNIQYF
-	-	TRBV19	TRBJ2-6	TGTGCCAGTAGTAGGGACCGTCGGGCTGGGGCCAACGGCCTGACTTTC	CASSRDRRAGANGLTF
many	-	TRBV11-3	TRBJ2-3	TGTGCCAGCAGCTTAGAGGGCCCCTCCACAGATACGCAGTATTTT	CASSLEGPSTDTQYF
many	TRBD1	TRBV15	TRBJ2-5	TGTGCCACCAGCGACCGGGACAGGGGGCCGGGAGAGACCCAGTACTTC	CATSDRDRGPGETQYF
few	-	TRBV7-9	TRBJ2-7	TGTGCCAGCAGCTTATCCGGGGTATCCCACGAGCAGTACTTC	CASSLSGVSHEQYF
few	TRBD1	TRBV7-8	TRBJ1-6	TGTGCCAGCAGCGCCCGACAGGGAAGCTCCTATAATTCACCCCTCCACTTT	CASSARQGSSYNSPLHF
-	-	TRBV2	TRBJ2-5	TGTGCCAGCAGTGTCGACAGGAGGCAAGAGACCCAGTACTTC	CASSVDRRQETQYF
many	TRBD1	TRBV12-3/TRBV12-4	TRBJ1-1	TGTGCCAGCAATAAATCGGACAGGGATCGGACTGAAGCTTTCTTT	CASNKSDRDRTEAFF
many	-	TRBV7-2	TRBJ2-7	TGTGCCAGCAGCTTAGGTCCCCGCGGAGGGGTGGCCGAGCAGTACTTC	CASSLGPRGGVAEQYF
many	-	TRBV28	TRBJ2-5	TGTGCCAGCAGCAGGCAGACTTTAATGGAGACCCAGTACTTC	CASSRQTLMETQYF
-	TRBD1	TRBV7-2	TRBJ2-4	TGTGCCAGCAGTCCCGACAGGGACGGAATTAAATACTTC	CASSPDRDGIKYF
many	-	TRBV5-1	TRBJ2-7	TGCGCCAGCAGCAGGGGCATAAGTGGGTACGAGCAGTACTTC	CASSRGISGYEQYF
few	-	TRBV6-5	TRBJ2-5	TGTGCCAGCAGTTATCCCAGATTCCAAGAGACCCAGTACTTC	CASSYPRFQETQYF
-	-	TRBV12-3/TRBV12-4	TRBJ1-4	TGTGCCAGCAGTCGACGTGAAAAACTGTTTTTT	CASSRREKLFF
-	-	TRBV5-1	TRBJ1-2	TGCGCCAGCAGCTCCCGGACAGAGGGCTATGGCTACACCTTC	CASSSRTEGYGYTF
-	TRBD2	TRBV5-6	TRBJ2-3	TGTGCCAGCAGCTTGGGGCTAGCGGGGGGGCCGGGTCCAGATACGCAGTATTTT	CASSLGLAGGPGPDTQYF
-	-	TRBV5-1	TRBJ2-3	TGCGCCAGCAGCTTGGTACCGATGCAAGGGGTAGATACGCAGTATTTT	CASSLVPMQGVDTQYF
few	-	TRBV4-3	TRBJ2-1	TGCGCCAGCAGCCAAGTCTCCTCCTCCTACAATGAGCAGTTCTTC	CASSQVSSSYNEQFF
-	TRBD2	TRBV9	TRBJ2-3	TGTGCCAGCAGCGCCGATCGGGGGGTCGTTAGCACAGATACGCAGTATTTT	CASSADRGVVSTDTQYF
-	-	TRBV12-3/TRBV12-4	TRBJ2-7	TGTGCCAGCAGTTCAATTTTAAAGAGCTCCTACGAGCAGTACTTC	CASSSILKSSYEQYF
-	-	TRBV29-1	TRBJ2-6	TGCAGCGTTGGCCAGGGGGCCAACGTCCTGACTTTC	CSVGQGANVLTF
few	-	TRBV10-3	TRBJ1-3	TGTGCCATCAGTGCCGACGGTTCTGGAAACACCATATATTTT	CAISADGSGNTIYF
many	-	TRBV5-1	TRBJ1-1	TGCGCCAGCAGCTTGGCCCCGGGAATGAACACTGAAGCTTTCTTT	CASSLAPGMNTEAFF
-	-	TRBV5-6	TRBJ2-1	TGTGCCAGCAGCTCCAGACTAGGGTTAGGTGGTGAGCAGTTCTTC	CASSSRLGLGGEQFF
-	TRBD1	TRBV5-1	TRBJ2-1	TGCGCCAGCAGCTTGGTTGGGACAGGGCCTAATGAGCAGTTCTTC	CASSLVGTGPNEQFF
-	-	TRBV5-1	TRBJ1-2	TGCGCCAGCAGCTTTTTTGGGGCCTCTGATGGGGGCTACACCTTC	CASSFFGASDGGYTF
many	TRBD1	TRBV5-1	TRBJ2-7	TGCGCCAGCAGCTGGACCCCGGGACAGGGGAGCTACGAGCAGTACTTC	CASSWTPGQGSYEQYF
-	-	TRBV6-1	TRBJ2-1	TGTGCCAGCAGTGAAACAGGGTTGGTGTACAATGAGCAGTTCTTC	CASSETGLVYNEQFF
-	TRBD1	TRBV5-1	TRBJ2-7	TGCGCCAGCAGCCTCTGGGACAGATTCTACGAGCAGTACTTC	CASSLWDRFYEQYF
few	TRBD1	TRBV20-1	TRBJ2-3	TGCAGTGCTAGAGTGGGACAGATAATGAAGGGCACGCAGTATTTT	CSARVGQIMKGTQYF
many	-	TRBV20-1	TRBJ1-1	TGCAGTGCTATTTTATTGAGATACACTGAAGCTTTCTTT	CSAILLRYTEAFF
-	-	TRBV3-1	TRBJ1-2	TGTGCCAGCAGCCAAGAACCAGCTAACTATGGCTACACCTTC	CASSQEPANYGYTF
many	TRBD1	TRBV12-3/TRBV12-4	TRBJ2-2	TGTGCCAGCAGTCCACAGGGGGCAAACACCGGGGAGCTGTTTTTT	CASSPQGANTGELFF
few	-	TRBV5-5	TRBJ1-4	TGTGCCAGCAGCTTGCTAACGGGACGGCTTAATGAAAAACTGTTTTTT	CASSLLTGRLNEKLFF
-	TRBD1	TRBV27	TRBJ2-5	TGTGCCAGCAGCAGGACAGGGCGAGAGACCCAGTACTTC	CASSRTGRETQYF
few	-	TRBV10-3	TRBJ2-3	TGTGCCATCAGGTTAGCAGGTGCGCAGTATTTT	CAIRLAGAQYF
many	-	TRBV5-8	TRBJ1-1	TGTGCCAGCACCCTAGCCCCAGGGCTGGGAGGAGAAGCTTTCTTT	CASTLAPGLGGEAFF
few	-	TRBV7-8	TRBJ1-5	TGTGCCAGCAGCCTAGCCTCCCTCTATGGAAGCAATCAGCCCCAGCATTTT	CASSLASLYGSNQPQHF